This T cell receptor beta chain was recorded in a study of blood T cell repertoires in COVID-19. Study context: From the United States, Italy and Spain came samples of acute and convalescent COVID-19. The analysed material was cDNA or gDNA that came from T cells, B-cell-depleted T cells, or PBMCs.

Germline V gene lookup returns CDR1 LGHDT and CDR2 YNNKEL (reference sequence). After removal of 3 bases from V and 7 bases from J, the junction contained 7 bases not matched to a gene. CDR3 length equals 14 residues. Original processing methods: Reference gene primer amplification yielded estimated nucleated cell counts. Libraries were prepared by immunoSEQ multiplex PCR; TCRdb keeps only in-frame clonotypes and omits some of them. That table gives V, J and clone size, and the DNA gave D and trimming. The table lists more than 35,000 clones, about 82% of them singletons, with 9% to 10% in the top ten.

The specimen sequenced was peripheral blood. The genes are TRBV3-1 (or the pseudogene TRBV3-2) and TRBJ1-2; 8 bases map to TRBD1. The receptor comes from a human donor in a cohort sampled during active COVID-19. DNA for the CDR3: TGTGCCAGCAGCCATACGGACAGGGCGGGTGGCTACACCTTC. Translated: CASSHTDRAGGYTF.